The sequence of this T cell receptor beta chain was determined in a study of OX40 agonist ivuxolimab in advanced cancers. About the research overall: Patients received ivuxolimab, an agonistic anti-OX40 (CD134) antibody.

V was cut by 3 bases and J by 5 bases, with 11 bases left in between. The CDR3 runs to 15 residues. Germline CDR1 and CDR2: KGHSH and LQKENI. This clone was detected only once. Profiled with immunoSEQ multiplex PCR; TCRdb holds only in-frame clones, not every one. This sample has tens of thousands of clones, with 75% to 90% found just once. The sequence was collected from an adult with an advanced solid tumor such as melanoma, head and neck, liver or kidney cancer. The material sequenced was CD4+ or CD8+ T cells sorted from blood, taken in a trial of the OX40 agonist ivuxolimab. This chain uses TRBV18 with TRBJ1-6, with D unresolved. CDR3 sequence: CASSPTVRDNSPLHF. The CDR3 DNA reads as TGTGCCAGCTCACCCACCGTTAGGGATAATTCACCCCTCCACTTT.